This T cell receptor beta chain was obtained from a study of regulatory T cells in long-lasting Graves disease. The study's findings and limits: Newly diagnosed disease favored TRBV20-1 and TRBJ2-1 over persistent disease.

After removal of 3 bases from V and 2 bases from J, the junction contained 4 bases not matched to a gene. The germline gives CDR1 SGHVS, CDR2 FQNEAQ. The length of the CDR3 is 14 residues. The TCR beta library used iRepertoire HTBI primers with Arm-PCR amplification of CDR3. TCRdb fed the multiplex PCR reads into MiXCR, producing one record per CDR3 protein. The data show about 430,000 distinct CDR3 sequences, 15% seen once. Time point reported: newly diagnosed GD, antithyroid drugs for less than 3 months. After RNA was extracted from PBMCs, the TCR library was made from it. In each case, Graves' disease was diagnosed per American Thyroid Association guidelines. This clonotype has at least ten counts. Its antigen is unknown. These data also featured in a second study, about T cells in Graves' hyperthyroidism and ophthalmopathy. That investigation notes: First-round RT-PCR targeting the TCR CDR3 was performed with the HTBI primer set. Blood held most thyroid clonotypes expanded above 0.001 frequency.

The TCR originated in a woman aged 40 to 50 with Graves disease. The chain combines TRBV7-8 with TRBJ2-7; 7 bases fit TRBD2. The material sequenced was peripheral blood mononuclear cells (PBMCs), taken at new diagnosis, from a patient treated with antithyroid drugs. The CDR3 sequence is CASSLAGRPYEQYF. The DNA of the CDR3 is TGTGCCAGCAGCTTGGCCGGGAGGCCCTACGAGCAGTACTTC.